This is a list of T cell receptor beta chains from one sample in a study of radiation and T cells in renal cell carcinoma. Measured with immunoSEQ multiplex PCR; TCRdb has only the in-frame clones, and not every one. In the table there are tens of thousands of clones, 75% to 90% of which are singletons. Material: blood, obtained from a patient whose treatment included radiotherapy and nephrectomy. The receptors stem from a woman aged 70-85 years with renal cell carcinoma. The CDR3 runs from the conserved cysteine through the conserved F or W. The order of the fields is CDR3 length, clone size, J gene, D gene, V gene, CDR3 protein, CDR3 DNA. The D gene is left open where the match is weak. Clone size is stated in some rows and not others, as once, few, many or a class when expanded.

cdr3_length: 15; clone_size: NA; j_call: TRBJ2-3; d_call: NA; v_call: TRBV19; cdr3_aa: CASSGLGRLADTQYF; cdr3_nt: TGTGCCAGTAGTGGTCTAGGCCGTTTGGCAGATACGCAGTATTTT
cdr3_length: 15; clone_size: NA; j_call: TRBJ2-7; d_call: TRBD2; v_call: TRBV18; cdr3_aa: CASSPSGVSSYEQYF; cdr3_nt: TGTGCCAGCTCACCAAGCGGGGTAAGCTCCTACGAGCAGTACTTC
cdr3_length: 16; clone_size: once; j_call: TRBJ2-2; d_call: TRBD2; v_call: TRBV4-2; cdr3_aa: CASSQVSSGGTGELFF; cdr3_nt: TGTGCCAGCAGCCAAGTGAGTTCGGGGGGAACCGGGGAGCTGTTTTTT
cdr3_length: 12; clone_size: NA; j_call: TRBJ2-3; d_call: NA; v_call: TRBV6-6; cdr3_aa: CASSYSGDTQYF; cdr3_nt: TGTGCCAGCAGTTACTCTGGAGATACGCAGTATTTT
cdr3_length: 14; clone_size: once; j_call: TRBJ1-2; d_call: TRBD1; v_call: TRBV5-1; cdr3_aa: CASSLGQGDSGYTF; cdr3_nt: TGCGCCAGCAGCTTGGGACAGGGGGACAGTGGCTACACCTTC
cdr3_length: 13; clone_size: NA; j_call: TRBJ1-4; d_call: NA; v_call: TRBV15; cdr3_aa: CATSRDLGEKLFF; cdr3_nt: TGTGCCACCAGCAGGGATTTGGGGGAAAAACTGTTTTTT
cdr3_length: 13; clone_size: NA; j_call: TRBJ1-2; d_call: NA; v_call: TRBV25-1; cdr3_aa: CASSDRGAYGYTF; cdr3_nt: TGTGCCAGCAGTGATCGGGGCGCCTATGGCTACACCTTC
cdr3_length: 15; clone_size: few; j_call: TRBJ1-5; d_call: TRBD1; v_call: TRBV9; cdr3_aa: CASSGQGSAHQPQHF; cdr3_nt: TGTGCCAGCAGCGGACAGGGGTCTGCCCACCAGCCCCAGCATTTT
cdr3_length: 14; clone_size: NA; j_call: TRBJ1-1; d_call: NA; v_call: TRBV19; cdr3_aa: CASSPLHLNTEAFF; cdr3_nt: TGTGCCAGTAGTCCATTACATTTGAACACTGAAGCTTTCTTT
cdr3_length: 18; clone_size: NA; j_call: TRBJ2-1; d_call: TRBD2; v_call: TRBV9; cdr3_aa: CASSVGLASGGVSNEQFF; cdr3_nt: TGTGCCAGCAGCGTAGGGTTGGCTAGCGGGGGGGTCTCCAATGAGCAGTTCTTC
cdr3_length: 15; clone_size: NA; j_call: TRBJ2-1; d_call: TRBD2; v_call: TRBV5-1; cdr3_aa: CASSLGGLAGTEQFF; cdr3_nt: TGCGCCAGCAGCCTTGGAGGTCTAGCGGGGACTGAGCAGTTCTTC
cdr3_length: 16; clone_size: NA; j_call: TRBJ1-4; d_call: NA; v_call: TRBV4-3; cdr3_aa: CASSQDRAGQGEKLFF; cdr3_nt: TGCGCCAGCAGCCAAGATAGGGCCGGCCAAGGCGAAAAACTGTTTTTT
cdr3_length: 12; clone_size: NA; j_call: TRBJ1-2; d_call: TRBD1; v_call: TRBV29-1; cdr3_aa: CSVAPGGTGYTF; cdr3_nt: TGCAGCGTCGCACCAGGGGGCACTGGCTACACCTTC
cdr3_length: 16; clone_size: once; j_call: TRBJ2-3; d_call: NA; v_call: TRBV13; cdr3_aa: CASSLGLGGEPDTQYF; cdr3_nt: TGTGCCAGCAGCTTGGGTCTAGGTGGCGAGCCAGATACGCAGTATTTT
cdr3_length: 15; clone_size: NA; j_call: TRBJ2-2; d_call: TRBD1; v_call: TRBV7-8; cdr3_aa: CASTETGGATGELFF; cdr3_nt: TGTGCCAGCACCGAAACAGGGGGCGCCACCGGGGAGCTGTTTTTT
cdr3_length: 16; clone_size: NA; j_call: TRBJ2-7; d_call: TRBD1; v_call: TRBV6-5; cdr3_aa: CASSYTGTGIAYEQYF; cdr3_nt: TGTGCCAGCAGTTACACGGGGACAGGGATAGCCTACGAGCAGTACTTC
cdr3_length: 15; clone_size: NA; j_call: TRBJ2-5; d_call: NA; v_call: TRBV11-3; cdr3_aa: CASSLVQAHQETQYF; cdr3_nt: TGTGCCAGCAGCTTAGTTCAGGCACATCAAGAGACCCAGTACTTC
cdr3_length: 14; clone_size: NA; j_call: TRBJ2-7; d_call: TRBD1; v_call: TRBV7-6; cdr3_aa: CASSPGTGVNEQYF; cdr3_nt: TGTGCCAGCAGCCCAGGGACAGGGGTCAACGAGCAGTACTTC
cdr3_length: 12; clone_size: NA; j_call: TRBJ1-1; d_call: TRBD1; v_call: TRBV7-9; cdr3_aa: CASSNRDSEAFF; cdr3_nt: TGTGCCAGCAGCAATAGGGACAGTGAAGCTTTCTTT
cdr3_length: 13; clone_size: NA; j_call: TRBJ1-4; d_call: NA; v_call: TRBV2; cdr3_aa: CASTGTLDEKLFF; cdr3_nt: TGTGCCAGCACCGGGACTCTGGATGAAAAACTGTTTTTT
cdr3_length: 13; clone_size: NA; j_call: TRBJ2-5; d_call: TRBD1; v_call: TRBV5-1; cdr3_aa: CASSSDRKRTQYF; cdr3_nt: TGCGCCAGCAGCTCGGACAGGAAACGGACCCAGTACTTC
cdr3_length: 13; clone_size: NA; j_call: TRBJ1-2; d_call: NA; v_call: TRBV5-1; cdr3_aa: CASSSDLWGGYTF; cdr3_nt: TGCGCCAGCAGCTCCGACCTTTGGGGTGGCTACACCTTC
cdr3_length: 12; clone_size: NA; j_call: TRBJ1-2; d_call: NA; v_call: TRBV10-3; cdr3_aa: CAISEGERDYTF; cdr3_nt: TGTGCCATCAGTGAGGGAGAGAGGGACTACACCTTC
cdr3_length: 14; clone_size: NA; j_call: TRBJ1-1; d_call: NA; v_call: TRBV5-1; cdr3_aa: CASSLDRSNTEAFF; cdr3_nt: TGCGCCAGCAGCTTGGACAGGTCGAACACTGAAGCTTTCTTT
cdr3_length: 14; clone_size: NA; j_call: TRBJ2-3; d_call: NA; v_call: TRBV6-5; cdr3_aa: CATARGGPTDTQYF; cdr3_nt: TGTGCCACCGCCAGGGGGGGCCCCACAGATACGCAGTATTTT
cdr3_length: 12; clone_size: NA; j_call: TRBJ2-3; d_call: NA; v_call: TRBV4-1; cdr3_aa: CASSQKADTQYF; cdr3_nt: TGCGCCAGCAGCCAGAAAGCGGATACGCAGTATTTT